What follows are 17 T cell receptor beta chains derived from one specimen sequenced in a study of control samples from healthy donors and cancer patients. Clones were sequenced by immunoSEQ multiplex PCR, and TCRdb holds only the in-frame ones, with some missing. The sample has about 190,000 clones, about 91% seen once. The sequenced sample consisted of blood. The receptors here all came from a man younger than 45 in good health.

V usage is TRBV5-4 and J usage is TRBJ2-3; 11 bases agree with TRBD2. CDR3 length equals 15 residues. The germline gives CDR1 SGHNT, CDR2 YYREEE (reference sequence). Unmatched junction bases numbered 7, after V lost 9 bases and J lost 1 base. The CDR3 loop reads CATGTSGGGTDTQYF. The CDR3 nucleotides read TGTGCCACGGGCACTAGCGGGGGTGGCACAGATACGCAGTATTTT.

J is TRBJ1-4 and V is TRBV27; D ambiguous. Deletions cut 5 bases from V and 0 bases from J, with 13 bases between. Looked up from germline, CDR1 is MNHEY and CDR2 is SMNVEV (reference sequence). This CDR3 has 16 residues. The CDR3 spells CASSPVDFTTNEKLFF. For the CDR3, the DNA is TGTGCCAGCAGTCCCGTGGATTTTACAACTAATGAAAAACTGTTTTTT.

The chain has TRBV7-9 and TRBJ1-1; D not certain. V was pared by 5 bases and J by 1 base, with 11 bases between. The V gene's germline CDR1 is SEHNR and CDR2 FQNEAQ (reference sequence). CDR3 size: 14 residues. This CDR3 is CASSPTSQNTEAFF. The DNA for the CDR3 is TGTGCCAGCAGCCCAACTTCACAGAACACTGAAGCTTTCTTT.

This clone was recorded a few times. J is TRBJ1-2 and V is TRBV7-9; D is unclear. CDR1 and CDR2 from the germline V gene are SEHNR and FQNEAQ (reference sequence). Trimming took 11 bases from V and 6 from J, leaving 7 bases between them. There are 9 residues in the CDR3. The CDR3 DNA is TGTGCCGGGGAGGATGGCTACACCTTC. Translating gives CAGEDGYTF. Supplemented by reference TRBV7-9 and TRBJ1-2, the full variable domain reads DTGVSQNPRHKITKRGQNVTFRCDPISEHNRLYWYRQTLGQGPEFLTYFQNEAQLEKSRLLSDRFSAERPKGSFSTLEIQRTEQGDSAMYLCAGEDGYTFGSGTRLTVV.

The genes are TRBV5-1 and TRBJ2-7; 7 bases are a match to TRBD1. Germline CDR1 reads SGHRS; CDR2 reads YFSETQ. The CDR3 sequence is 15 residues long. V trimming: 1 base; J trimming: 0 bases; junction bases outside the gene matches: 4. CDR3 protein: CASSLRGQTSYEQYF. The CDR3 bases are TGCGCCAGCAGCTTGAGGGGGCAGACCTCCTACGAGCAGTACTTC.

The chain links TRBV7-2 to TRBJ2-7; 9 positions match TRBD1. Germline trimming cut 5 bases from V and 3 bases from J; bases unmatched to any gene: 14. CDR3 length: 17 residues. Germline CDR1 is SGHTA and CDR2 is FQGNSA. The CDR3 DNA follows: TGTGCCAGCAGCCAAAACCCGGGACAGGGCCTTCGCTACGAGCAGTACTTC. Its translation is CASSQNPGQGLRYEQYF.

The gene calls are TRBV2 and TRBJ1-2, with 8 bases matching TRBD1. With 7 bases clipped from V and 5 bases from J, the junction kept 6 bases outside the gene matches. This CDR3 has 13 residues. Germline-derived CDR1 and CDR2 are SNHLY and FYNNEI. The CDR3 DNA follows: TGTGCCAGCATCTCTACAGGGGGGTATGGCTACACCTTC. It translates to CASISTGGYGYTF.

In nucleotides, the CDR3 is TGTGCCAGCAGTGCGACAGGGACCTACTATGGCTACACCTTC. Translating gives CASSATGTYYGYTF. This chain uses TRBV6-6 with TRBJ1-2; TRBD1 matches 7 bases. Germline CDR1 reads MNHNY; CDR2 reads SVGAGI (reference sequence). The CDR3 extends over 14 amino acids. V lost 5 bases, J lost 3 bases, and 6 bases stayed unmatched.

The chain combines TRBV5-1 with TRBJ1-1; no clear D gene. Germline V gene lookup returns CDR1 SGHRS and CDR2 YFSETQ. The CDR3 runs 13 residues. V lost 0 bases to trimming and J lost 1 base, with 4 bases between them. CDR3 protein: CASSLARNTEAFF. The CDR3 DNA reads as TGCGCCAGCAGCTTGGCTAGGAACACTGAAGCTTTCTTT.

The genes are TRBV28 and TRBJ2-7, with TRBD1 matching 7 bases. This CDR3 comprises 14 residues. Germline CDR1 and CDR2: MDHEN and SYDVKM. Trimming removed 6 bases from V and 6 bases from J; junction bases left unmatched: 11. The CDR3: CASRPTGALGEQYF. The CDR3 region has the DNA TGTGCCAGCAGACCAACAGGGGCCCTCGGCGAGCAGTACTTC.

The chain joins TRBV5-6 to TRBJ1-1; D gene unclear. The germline V gene encodes CDR1 SGHDT and CDR2 YYEEEE. V lost 4 bases to trimming and J lost 6 bases, with 22 bases between them. The CDR3 runs 16 residues. In DNA form, the CDR3 reads TGTGCCAGCAGCGAAGGCTTGGAGAACCGACTGGCTGAAGCTTTCTTT. As protein: CASSEGLENRLAEAFF.

The chain has TRBV7-9 and TRBJ2-3; TRBD2 matches at 14 bases. Trimming took 5 bases from V and 1 from J; bases not matched to a gene: 11. Germline CDR1 reads SEHNR; CDR2 reads FQNEAQ (reference sequence). This CDR3 region has 19 residues. CDR3: CASSDPTSGGAKGTDTQYF. The DNA for the CDR3 is TGTGCCAGCAGCGACCCGACTAGCGGGGGGGCCAAGGGCACAGATACGCAGTATTTT. Variable domain in full (rest from reference TRBV7-9 and TRBJ2-3): DTGVSQNPRHKITKRGQNVTFRCDPISEHNRLYWYRQTLGQGPEFLTYFQNEAQLEKSRLLSDRFSAERPKGSFSTLEIQRTEQGDSAMYLCASSDPTSGGAKGTDTQYFGPGTRLTVL.

The chain is built from TRBV3-1 (or the pseudogene TRBV3-2) and TRBJ2-7, with 8 bases matching TRBD2. With 1 base clipped from V and 9 bases from J, the junction kept 14 bases outside the gene matches. The germline gives CDR1 LGHDT, CDR2 YNNKEL (reference sequence). This CDR3 has 16 amino acids. The CDR3 loop reads CASSQVTGGQAVAQYF. In DNA form, the CDR3 reads TGTGCCAGCAGCCAAGTTACGGGGGGGCAAGCTGTTGCGCAGTACTTC.

The chain combines TRBV4-1 with TRBJ2-1; 14 nucleotides line up with TRBD2. Per the germline V gene, CDR1 is MGHRA and CDR2 is YSYEKL. J gave up 10 bases and V 0 bases, and 5 bases lay outside the gene matches. This CDR3 has 16 residues. The DNA for the CDR3 is TGCGCCAGCAGCCAAGATCGACTAGCGGGGGGGCTGGAGCAGTTCTTC. Its translation is CASSQDRLAGGLEQFF.

This rearrangement joins TRBV5-1 to TRBJ1-4; D unclear. From germline, CDR1 is SGHRS and CDR2 YFSETQ. Between the trimmed V and J ends, which lost 4 bases and 0 bases, there was a span of 7 bases. This CDR3 has 14 residues. The CDR3 spells CASSVDTTNEKLFF. The CDR3 DNA sequence: TGCGCCAGCAGCGTGGATACAACTAATGAAAAACTGTTTTTT.

The rearrangement links TRBV14 to TRBJ2-3, with 8 bases matching TRBD1. CDR3 length: 16 residues. Germline V lookup: CDR1 SGHDN, CDR2 FVKESK. V shed 4 bases and J 6 bases; nucleotides not matched to a gene: 12. The CDR3 loop reads CASSRLDRALTDTQYF. The CDR3 DNA reads TGTGCCAGCAGCCGGTTGGACAGGGCGTTAACGGATACGCAGTATTTT.

This chain connects TRBV27 to TRBJ2-1, with TRBD2 identical over 11 bases. V lost 6 bases, J lost 8 bases, and 9 bases stayed unmatched. There are 15 residues in the CDR3. Per germline, CDR1 MNHEY and CDR2 SMNVEV (reference sequence). The CDR3 loop reads CASSRIAGGPYEQFF. CDR3 sequence (DNA): TGTGCCAGCAGCCGCATAGCGGGGGGGCCCTATGAGCAGTTCTTC.